The next 10 T cell receptor beta chains were all read from a single sample in a study of blood T cell repertoires in COVID-19. The method was immunoSEQ multiplex PCR; TCRdb's version includes in-frame clones alone and lacks a portion of them. Among 260,000 or so clones listed, 82% were seen once. The specimen was peripheral blood. The source of these receptors is a woman in her seventies with acute or convalescent COVID-19.

The chain uses TRBV6-5 and TRBJ1-5, with unresolved D. This CDR3 has 13 residues. The V gene lost 7 bases and the J gene lost 5 bases, with 12 bases spanning the gap. Per the germline V gene, CDR1 is MNHEY and CDR2 is SVGAGI. The CDR3 bases are TGTGCCAGCAAGATAAACCCAGATCAGCCCCAGCATTTT. Its translation is CASKINPDQPQHF.

This chain joins TRBV24-1 and TRBJ2-2, with D unresolved. The CDR3 runs 12 residues. The V gene's germline CDR1 is KGHDR and CDR2 SFDVKD. Trimming left V 4 bases short and J 6 bases short, with 5 bases between. CDR3 in DNA: TGTGCCACCAGTGACCCCTCCGGGGAGCTGTTTTTT. This codes for CATSDPSGELFF.

This sequence joins TRBV29-1 and TRBJ2-3; 9 bases align to TRBD2. The CDR3 loop spans 16 amino acids. Germline CDR1 SQVTM, CDR2 ANQGSEA. The ends lost 5 bases at V and 0 bases at J; junction bases unmatched: 9. The CDR3 region is CSVYTETSGSTDTQYF. The CDR3 DNA follows: TGCAGCGTTTACACGGAGACTAGCGGAAGCACAGATACGCAGTATTTT.

The gene calls are TRBV19 and TRBJ1-2, with 7 positions matching TRBD1. CDR3 length: 14 amino acids. V shed 3 bases and J 7 bases; nucleotides not matched to a gene: 8. The V gene's germline CDR1 is LNHDA and CDR2 SQIVND (reference sequence). CDR3 loop: CASSMGQPRSGYTF. DNA for the CDR3: TGTGCCAGTAGTATGGGACAGCCGCGTAGTGGCTACACCTTC.

V is TRBV30 and J is TRBJ1-4; D gene ambiguous. V was pared by 0 bases and J by 7 bases, with 21 bases between. Germline V gene lookup returns CDR1 GTSNPN and CDR2 SVGIG (reference sequence). This CDR3 comprises 17 residues. The CDR3 DNA sequence: TGTGCCTGGAGTGTACCACCTATACTGAGCTATGTTGAAAAACTGTTTTTT. Protein: CAWSVPPILSYVEKLFF. Based on the CDR3 plus reference TRBV30 and TRBJ1-4, the full variable domain is SQTIHQWPATLVQPVGSPLSLECTVEGTSNPNLYWYRQAAGRGLQLLFYSVGIGQISSEVPQNLSASRPQDRQFILSSKKLLLSDSGFYLCAWSVPPILSYVEKLFFGSGTQLSVL.

J is TRBJ1-2 and V is TRBV5-1; D remains ambiguous. The CDR3 loop spans 15 amino acids. V lost 0 bases and J 0 bases, leaving 9 bases between the germline ends. CDR1 SGHRS and CDR2 YFSETQ come from the germline V gene. CDR3 bases: TGCGCCAGCAGCTTGGATTTAAATGCTAACTATGGCTACACCTTC. It yields the protein CASSLDLNANYGYTF.

This clone was detected once. The V and J genes are TRBV6-5 and TRBJ1-2; 7 nucleotides agree with TRBD1. Germline CDR1 MNHEY, CDR2 SVGAGI. Trimming took 7 bases from V and 8 from J; bases not matched to a gene: 10. This CDR3 region has 13 residues. For the CDR3, the DNA is TGTGCCAGCACTCAGAGGGGGCAGGACGGCTACACCTTC. It is translated as CASTQRGQDGYTF.

The rearrangement uses TRBV5-8 and TRBJ1-5; TRBD1 is a possible D gene (5 bases). Deletions cut 0 bases from V and 1 base from J, with 8 bases between. In germline, CDR1 is SGHTS, CDR2 YDEGEE. CDR3 length: 15 residues. CDR3 sequence: CASSLGGVSNQPQHF. In DNA, the CDR3 is TGTGCCAGCAGCTTGGGGGGGGTAAGCAATCAGCCCCAGCATTTT. Full variable domain (outside the CDR3, taken from reference TRBV5-8 and TRBJ1-5): EAGVTQSPTHLIKTRGQQATLRCSPISGHTSVYWYQQALGLGLQFLLWYDEGEERNRGNFPPRFSGRQFPNYSSELNVNALELEDSALYLCASSLGGVSNQPQHFGDGTRLSIL.

The genes are TRBV6-2 or TRBV6-3 and TRBJ1-1, with TRBD1 identical over 9 bases. The V segment lost 5 bases and the J segment 2 bases; nucleotides outside the gene matches: 6. The CDR3 covers 15 residues. CDR1 MNHEY and CDR2 SVGEGT come from the germline V gene. CDR3: CASSTWDRVNTEAFF. The DNA of the CDR3 is TGTGCCAGCAGTACGTGGGACAGGGTTAACACTGAAGCTTTCTTT.

V gene TRBV29-1 combines with J gene TRBJ1-1, with TRBD1 as a possible D gene (6 bases). V was trimmed by 4 bases and J by 1 base, leaving 13 bases between them. The CDR3 totals 14 residues. Per germline, CDR1 SQVTM and CDR2 ANQGSEA. This CDR3 is CSVGVATGNTEAFF. The CDR3 nucleotides read TGCAGCGTTGGCGTGGCGACAGGGAACACTGAAGCTTTCTTT.